The rows below give T cell receptor beta chains drawn from one sample of a study of T cell responses to AZD1222 COVID-19 vaccine. Only in-frame clones appear in the TCRdb table, and some are missing; sequencing was by immunoSEQ multiplex PCR. Among under 130,000 clones listed, more than 70% were seen once. The input for sequencing was peripheral blood, taken on day 0 of AZD1222 vaccination. The receptors were sampled from an adult in good health. Both conserved end residues are part of each CDR3. Each record gives: clone size, D gene, J gene, V gene, CDR3 protein, CDR3 DNA. The D gene is left open where the match is weak. Size tells how often a clone was seen (once, few, many) or the class of an expanded clone, and some rows leave it out.

>once|TRBD1|TRBJ1-6|TRBV3-1/TRBV3-2
CASSNRDSRSPLHF
TGTGCCAGCAGCAACCGGGACAGTCGGTCACCCCTCCACTTT
>.|.|TRBJ2-7|TRBV9
CASSSGRSSYEQYF
TGTGCCAGCAGTTCAGGGAGGAGCTCCTACGAGCAGTACTTC
>.|.|TRBJ2-3|TRBV29-1
CSVETETNTQYF
TGCAGCGTTGAAACGGAGACCAATACGCAGTATTTT
>.|TRBD2|TRBJ2-1|TRBV10-2
CASKTSGGSYNEQFF
TGCGCCAGCAAAACTAGCGGGGGCTCCTACAATGAGCAGTTCTTC
>.|TRBD1|TRBJ1-2|TRBV28
CASSLGQGNYGYTF
TGTGCCAGCAGTTTAGGACAGGGGAACTATGGCTACACCTTC
>.|.|TRBJ1-3|TRBV5-1
CASSLGPGARGNTIYF
TGCGCCAGCAGCTTGGGCCCGGGGGCGCGAGGAAACACCATATATTTT
>.|.|TRBJ1-5|TRBV6-5
CASSYVEGRQPQHF
TGTGCCAGCAGTTACGTGGAAGGCAGACAGCCCCAGCATTTT
>.|.|TRBJ2-6|TRBV19
CASSLRQSGANVLTF
TGTGCCAGTAGTCTTCGACAGTCTGGGGCCAACGTCCTGACTTTC
>.|TRBD2|TRBJ2-7|TRBV7-8
CASSLQARLAGDRPEQYF
TGTGCCAGCAGCTTACAGGCGCGGTTAGCGGGAGATCGACCCGAGCAGTACTTC
>.|.|TRBJ1-6|TRBV11-2
CASSLDWGWGTANSPLHF
TGTGCCAGCAGCTTAGATTGGGGCTGGGGGACCGCTAATTCACCCCTCCACTTT
>.|.|TRBJ2-2|TRBV19
CASSEVATGELFF
TGTGCCAGTAGTGAGGTGGCAACCGGGGAGCTGTTTTTT
>.|TRBD1|TRBJ1-2|TRBV3-1/TRBV3-2
CASSQDELGQGNTF
TGTGCCAGCAGCCAAGATGAACTGGGACAGGGGAACACCTTC
>.|.|TRBJ1-3|TRBV7-9
CASSLEGSGNTIYF
TGTGCCAGCAGCTTAGAGGGGTCCGGAAACACCATATATTTT
>.|.|TRBJ2-1|TRBV7-6
CASSFNHKGDGYGEQFF
TGTGCCAGCAGCTTCAATCATAAGGGAGATGGGTACGGTGAGCAGTTCTTC
>.|.|TRBJ2-7|TRBV3-1/TRBV3-2
CASSPAPIQYF
TGTGCCAGCAGCCCCGCCCCGATCCAGTACTTC
>once|.|TRBJ2-1|TRBV6-5
CASTPRDVTEEQFF
TGTGCCAGCACCCCCCGGGATGTCACTGAGGAGCAGTTCTTC
>.|.|TRBJ1-3|TRBV6-1
CASSEGNQNTIYF
TGTGCCAGCAGTGAAGGAAACCAAAACACCATATATTTT
>.|TRBD1|TRBJ1-1|TRBV11-2
CASSLPFSGPQGGGPEAFF
TGTGCCAGCAGCTTACCCTTCTCCGGGCCTCAGGGGGGAGGCCCTGAAGCTTTCTTT
>.|.|TRBJ2-1|TRBV6-5
CASKGQSSYNEQFF
TGTGCCAGCAAGGGGCAGAGCTCCTACAATGAGCAGTTCTTC